The rows below give T cell receptor beta chains drawn from one sample of a study of siplizumab effects on memory and regulatory T cells. Profiling relied on immunoSEQ multiplex PCR, and the TCRdb table lists in-frame clones only, not all of them. The table has roughly 92,000 clones, approximately 93% seen once. The sequencing input was non-Treg CD4+ T cells sorted from blood. All receptors derive from a human donor in good health. Both conserved end residues are part of each CDR3. A D gene is named only where the DNA matches it firmly. Where a row states a size, it is once, few, many or the class of an expanded clone; other rows omit it.

v_gene	abundance	j_gene	d_gene	len	CDR3nt	CDR3aa
TRBV9	NA	TRBJ2-1	TRBD2	15	TGTGCCAGCAGCGTGAGTAGCGGGGGCTTCCATGAGCAGTTCTTC	CASSVSSGGFHEQFF
TRBV7-2	NA	TRBJ2-1	NA	14	TGTGCCAGCAGCCCTCGACTATCGGGCAATGAGCAGTTCTTC	CASSPRLSGNEQFF
TRBV29-1	NA	TRBJ1-2	NA	14	TGCAGCGTTGATAGCCGGGGTTTGGACTATGGCTACACCTTC	CSVDSRGLDYGYTF
TRBV10-1	once	TRBJ1-6	NA	13	TGCGCCAGCAGTGAAGGGACTAATTCACCCCTCCACTTT	CASSEGTNSPLHF
TRBV7-9	NA	TRBJ2-5	NA	12	TGTGCCAGCATTGGGCTTTCAGAGACCCAGTACTTC	CASIGLSETQYF
TRBV5-4	NA	TRBJ1-2	NA	16	TGTGCCAGCAGCTTCGGGCCCCTTGGCGAGGACTATGGCTACACCTTC	CASSFGPLGEDYGYTF
TRBV7-3	NA	TRBJ1-1	NA	13	TGTGCCAGCAGCTTGGGCAGGGAGAATCAAGCTTTCTTT	CASSLGRENQAFF
TRBV6-5	NA	TRBJ2-7	NA	15	TGTGCCAGCAGTTACTCCACCGGGACACCTTACGAGCAGTACTTC	CASSYSTGTPYEQYF
TRBV4-2	NA	TRBJ2-7	NA	13	TGTGCCAGCAGCCAAGATTATCCCCTCGAGCAGTACTTC	CASSQDYPLEQYF
TRBV10-3	NA	TRBJ2-7	NA	14	TGTGCCATCAGTGAGACAGAAATGGCCCACGAGCAGTACTTC	CAISETEMAHEQYF
TRBV18	NA	TRBJ1-4	NA	15	TGTGCCAGCTCACCACGTCTGGCAACTAATGAAAAACTGTTTTTT	CASSPRLATNEKLFF
TRBV12-5	NA	TRBJ2-1	TRBD2	13	TGTGCTAGTACTAGCGGGGGGTTTAATGAGCAGTTCTTC	CASTSGGFNEQFF
TRBV7-9	NA	TRBJ2-1	TRBD2	13	TGTGCCAGCACCCGGGGGGTGGACAATGAGCAGTTCTTC	CASTRGVDNEQFF
TRBV14	NA	TRBJ2-7	TRBD2	15	TGTGCCAGCAGTCGCTCGTTGGGGAGGGCCCACGAGCAGTACTTC	CASSRSLGRAHEQYF